Shown below are 11 T cell receptor beta chains from a single sample sequenced in a study of beta chain features in type 1 diabetes. All of the isolated RNA was reverse transcribed, so expressed TCRB transcripts were sequenced. The protocol was immunoSEQ multiplex PCR, while the TCRdb copy is restricted to in-frame clones and leaves out a portion. The sample has fewer than 200,000 clones, about 13% seen once; the top ten hold 0.55% to 0.8%. Sequenced sample: central memory CD4+ T cells from blood. These receptors were collected from a woman under 30 in good health.

This clone turned up a few times. As DNA, the CDR3 is TGTGCCAGCAGCTTCGACAACGAGCAGTACTTC. Translated: CASSFDNEQYF. The chain combines TRBV11-2 with TRBJ2-7; D call uncertain. Per germline, CDR1 SGHAT and CDR2 FQNNGV. The CDR3 has 11 amino acids. The V and J ends lost 3 bases and 5 bases respectively, with 5 bases between them.

This clone was detected only a few times. The V and J genes are TRBV5-1 and TRBJ1-1; D gene ambiguous. This CDR3 has 13 residues. CDR1 SGHRS and CDR2 YFSETQ come from the germline V gene. The ends were cut back, 7 bases at V and 1 base at J, with 11 bases in the middle. The CDR3 region has the DNA TGCGCCAGCGCCAGCACAGCGAACACTGAAGCTTTCTTT. Its translation: CASASTANTEAFF.

The chain has TRBV28 and TRBJ1-4; D gene ambiguous. The germline V gene encodes CDR1 MDHEN and CDR2 SYDVKM. The V and J ends lost 5 bases and 8 bases respectively, with 15 bases between them. The CDR3 extends over 14 amino acids. CDR3 bases: TGTGCCAGCAGTCCCGACGGCCTGAGGGAAAAACTGTTTTTT. It specifies CASSPDGLREKLFF. Supplemented by reference TRBV28 and TRBJ1-4, the full variable domain reads DVKVTQSSRYLVKRTGEKVFLECVQDMDHENMFWYRQDPGLGLRLIYFSYDVKMKEKGDIPEGYSVSREKKERFSLILESASTNQTSMYLCASSPDGLREKLFFGSGTQLSVL.

This rearrangement joins TRBV28 to TRBJ1-5, with a possible D match to TRBD1 (6 bases). This CDR3 contains 12 residues. The V gene's germline CDR1 is MDHEN and CDR2 SYDVKM. V shed 6 bases and J shed 12 bases, with 15 bases lying between them. The CDR3 protein is CASSWGRQDQHF. CDR3 nucleotide sequence: TGTGCCAGCAGCTGGGGCCGACAGGACCAGCATTTT.

The V call is TRBV20-1, the J call TRBJ2-7; TRBD2 is a possible D gene (5 bases). The CDR3 runs 11 residues. Germline values: CDR1 DFQATT, CDR2 SNEGSKA (reference sequence). The V end was cut by 4 bases, the J end by 3 bases, with 7 bases between. CDR3 amino acids: CSANGGYEQYF. DNA for the CDR3: TGCAGTGCTAACGGAGGCTACGAGCAGTACTTC.

The chain joins TRBV28 to TRBJ1-1; tentatively, D is TRBD1 (5 bases). The ends were cut back, 4 bases at V and 0 bases at J, with 12 bases in the middle. There are 15 residues in the CDR3. Germline V CDR1 and CDR2: MDHEN, SYDVKM. In DNA, the CDR3 is TGTGCCAGCAGTTACCATGGGGGGGTGAACACTGAAGCTTTCTTT. It codes for CASSYHGGVNTEAFF. The variable domain in full, with the rest retrieved from reference TRBV28 and TRBJ1-1, is DVKVTQSSRYLVKRTGEKVFLECVQDMDHENMFWYRQDPGLGLRLIYFSYDVKMKEKGDIPEGYSVSREKKERFSLILESASTNQTSMYLCASSYHGGVNTEAFFGQGTRLTVV.

The sample holds a few counts of this clone. The chain links TRBV9 to TRBJ2-2, with TRBD2 matching 8 bases. V was pared by 0 bases and J by 4 bases, with 2 bases of the junction left unmatched. The CDR3 is made up of 15 amino acids. Germline assignment: CDR1 SGDLS and CDR2 YYNGEE. CDR3 amino acids: CASSVDGRATGELFF. The CDR3 region has the DNA TGTGCCAGCAGCGTAGACGGGAGGGCCACCGGGGAGCTGTTTTTT.

The V and J genes are TRBV9 and TRBJ2-1; D might be TRBD1 (6 bases). This CDR3 has 14 amino acids. Trimming shortened V by 4 bases and J by 7 bases, and 15 bases separated the two germline ends. Germline-derived CDR1 and CDR2 are SGDLS and YYNGEE. As DNA, the CDR3 is TGTGCCAGCAGCCCCCGGACAGTAGAAAATGAGCAGTTCTTC. This gives the protein CASSPRTVENEQFF.

V gene TRBV4-3 combines with J gene TRBJ2-1, with 14 bases aligning to TRBD2. Looked up from germline, CDR1 is LGHNA and CDR2 is YSLEER. Unmatched junction bases numbered 6, after V lost 3 bases and J lost 8 bases. CDR3 length equals 16 residues. CDR3 coding DNA: TGCGCCAGCAGCCAGTCCGGGACTAGCGGGAGCCATGAGCAGTTCTTC. This gives the protein CASSQSGTSGSHEQFF.

This chain joins TRBV30 and TRBJ2-1; the match to TRBD2 covers 7 bases. The V gene's germline CDR1 is GTSNPN and CDR2 SVGIG (reference sequence). J was trimmed by 4 bases and V by 4 bases; bases with no gene match: 13. The CDR3 sequence is 16 residues long. CDR3 sequence reads: CAWTAGVSWGYNEQFF. The CDR3 bases are TGTGCCTGGACCGCGGGAGTATCTTGGGGATACAATGAGCAGTTCTTC.

The chain couples TRBV9 to TRBJ2-3, with 7 positions matching TRBD1. The CDR3 is 14 residues long. Germline CDR1 reads SGDLS; CDR2 reads YYNGEE. V trimming: 1 base; J trimming: 4 bases; junction bases outside the gene matches: 3. This CDR3 reads CASSVRQGPDTQYF. CDR3 nucleotides: TGTGCCAGCAGCGTACGACAGGGACCAGATACGCAGTATTTT.